This entry concerns a single T cell receptor (beta chain). The data originate from a study of blood T cell repertoires in COVID-19. This table comes from immunoSEQ multiplex PCR, and its TCRdb copy is limited to in-frame clones, with some not included. The table lists some 220,000 clones, 85% to 90% of them singletons. The V segment lost 4 bases and the J segment 0 bases; nucleotides outside the gene matches: 6. Germline values: CDR1 SGHTS, CDR2 YDEGEE. The CDR3 runs 16 residues. What was sequenced was PBMCs or T cells enriched from blood (not recorded which). This clonotype was sampled from a woman aged 18 to 35 in a cohort exposed to, infected with or recovered from COVID-19 (not recorded which). V usage is TRBV5-8 and J usage is TRBJ1-4, with TRBD1 matching 7 bases. Here the CDR3 DNA reads TGTGCCAGCAGCCAGGATACAGGGGCAACTAATGAAAAACTGTTTTTT. This encodes CASSQDTGATNEKLFF.